This T cell receptor (beta chain) was documented in a study of Graves' ophthalmopathy and Graves' hyperthyroidism. The overall study: Peripheral blood was gathered at the point of initial diagnosis, before any treatment started.

General study results and limits: Among expanded thyroid clonotypes above 0.001 frequency, most also occurred in blood.

Certain patients, namely those with other autoimmune diseases, uncontrolled infections, pregnancy or lactation, were excluded. Amplified TCR beta CDR3 regions were obtained using RNA transcripts as template. HTBI primers were employed in first-round RT-PCR, then a second-round multiplex PCR followed. MiXCR was run by TCRdb on the multiplex PCR reads, yielding one entry per CDR3 protein. Among about 740,000 distinct CDR3 sequences listed, 35% to 50% were seen once. Turning to this clonotype: The target antigen is unknown.

This TCR was sampled from an adult man with Graves' ophthalmopathy. What was sequenced was peripheral blood.

The CDR3 protein is CASSSSGQAYTF. CDR3 coding DNA: TGCGCCAGCAGCTCCTCAGGACAAGCCTACACCTTC. The chain couples TRBV5-1 to TRBJ1-2, with a possible D match to TRBD1 (5 bases). The CDR3 totals 12 residues. Germline V lookup: CDR1 SGHRS, CDR2 YFSETQ. V was pared by 3 bases and J by 10 bases, with 13 bases between.